This entry lists 21 T cell receptor beta chains sequenced from one sample in a study of cytomegalovirus exposure and HLA in healthy donors (dated 2017 in TCRdb). The library was built by means of the immunoSEQ multiplex PCR assay. For the multiplex PCR, a mixture combining 60 forward primers for TCR Vbeta segments and 13 reverse primers for TCR Jbeta segments was used. TCRdb provides this immuneACCESS table in a form limited to in-frame rearrangements. Some clones are lacking; in checked studies, under half of them reflect an unresolved V gene, and why the rest are absent is not known. The sample contains some 130,000 clones, 65% to 80% of them found a single time. Approximately 3.4% of the sample is held by the ten biggest clonotypes. Material: PBMCs. The receptors originated from a man in his forties or fifties in good health and CMV-seronegative.

The genes are TRBV7-8 and TRBJ2-7; D gene unclear. Between the trimmed V and J ends, which lost 2 bases and 2 bases, there was a span of 10 bases. This CDR3 has 14 residues. The germline CDR1 and CDR2 sequences are SGHVS and FQNEAQ. The CDR3 is CASSLMGLPYEQYF. The CDR3 DNA reads TGTGCCAGCAGCTTAATGGGCCTCCCCTACGAGCAGTACTTC.

The gene calls are TRBV5-1 and TRBJ2-1, with 7 bases identical to TRBD1. The germline gives CDR1 SGHRS, CDR2 YFSETQ. This CDR3 has 15 residues. V was pared by 0 bases and J by 0 bases, with 0 bases of the junction left unmatched. CDR3 sequence: CASSLGDSSYNEQFF. The CDR3 DNA reads TGCGCCAGCAGCTTGGGGGACAGCTCCTACAATGAGCAGTTCTTC.

The CDR3 sequence: CASTLIPEGTGANGYTF. The CDR3 DNA sequence: TGTGCCAGCACCCTAATACCCGAAGGGACAGGGGCCAATGGCTACACCTTC. V is TRBV7-9 and J is TRBJ1-2, with 10 bases fitting TRBD1. In germline, CDR1 is SEHNR, CDR2 FQNEAQ (reference sequence). V trimming: 7 bases; J trimming: 6 bases; junction bases outside the gene matches: 17. There are 17 residues in the CDR3.

This chain uses TRBV4-3 with TRBJ2-1; 14 positions match TRBD2. V trimming: 3 bases; J trimming: 2 bases; junction bases outside the gene matches: 3. CDR1 LGHNA and CDR2 YSLEER come from the germline V gene. The CDR3 loop spans 17 amino acids. The chain's CDR3 is CASSQQTSGGAYNEQFF. The CDR3 DNA sequence: TGCGCCAGCAGCCAGCAGACTAGCGGGGGGGCCTACAATGAGCAGTTCTTC.

This clone was observed a few times. In DNA form, the CDR3 reads TGTGCCAGTAGGACTGACCGGACAGATACGCAGTATTTT. As protein: CASRTDRTDTQYF. This sequence joins TRBV19 and TRBJ2-3; D is unresolved. Germline CDR1 is LNHDA and CDR2 is SQIVND (reference sequence). V dropped 6 bases and J dropped 3 bases, with 10 bases sitting between them. The CDR3 loop spans 13 amino acids.

V usage is TRBV5-6 and J usage is TRBJ2-3, with D perhaps matching TRBD1 (5 bases). V shed 1 base and J shed 0 bases, with 9 bases lying between them. The V gene's germline CDR1 is SGHDT and CDR2 YYEEEE. CDR3 length: 15 amino acids. CDR3 in DNA: TGTGCCAGCAGCTTGAGGGGTTCGAGCACAGATACGCAGTATTTT. Translating it yields CASSLRGSSTDTQYF.

Points on this clone: In the same sample, other DNA sequences code for this CDR3. The chain joins TRBV6-5 to TRBJ1-5, with D maybe TRBD1 (6 bases). From germline, CDR1 is MNHEY and CDR2 SVGAGI. The CDR3 consists of 14 residues. V lost 4 bases and J lost 7, with 14 bases in between. The CDR3 here is CASSLQGVGQPQHF. CDR3 bases: TGTGCCAGCAGTTTACAGGGAGTGGGCCAGCCCCAGCATTTT.

The chain carries TRBV6-6 and TRBJ2-1; D possibly corresponds to TRBD2 (6 bases). The CDR3 sequence is 14 residues long. Germline values: CDR1 MNHNY, CDR2 SVGAGI (reference sequence). V gave up 5 bases and J gave up 8 bases, with 16 bases separating them. The DNA for the CDR3 is TGTGCCAGCAGTCCCCCAAGGAGGGACCATGAGCAGTTCTTC. Translated: CASSPPRRDHEQFF.

This clone was seen just once. The chain uses TRBV6-6 and TRBJ2-3; D gene ambiguous. CDR1 is MNHNY and CDR2 is SVGAGI in the germline V gene (reference sequence). V lost 0 bases and J 3 bases, leaving 13 bases between the germline ends. The CDR3 runs 16 residues. The CDR3 loop is CASSYSARSPTDTQYF. The DNA of the CDR3 is TGTGCCAGCAGTTACTCCGCGCGGAGCCCAACAGATACGCAGTATTTT.

The chain couples TRBV7-9 to TRBJ1-2, with no clear D. This CDR3 has 15 amino acids. The V end was cut by 6 bases, the J end by 0 bases, with 14 bases between. From germline, CDR1 is SEHNR and CDR2 FQNEAQ (reference sequence). CDR3 DNA sequence: TGTGCCAGCAGTCGTGAGACATATTCTAACTATGGCTACACCTTC. As protein: CASSRETYSNYGYTF.

V usage is TRBV10-3 and J usage is TRBJ2-5; tentative D call: TRBD2 (6 bases). CDR1 ENHRY and CDR2 SYGVKD come from the germline V gene. V lost 4 bases and J 1 base, leaving 22 bases between the germline ends. The CDR3 length is 18 residues. DNA for the CDR3: TGTGCCATCAGTGGGGTCTGGGGAGACCGGGACTCCCAAGAGACCCAGTACTTC. Residues: CAISGVWGDRDSQETQYF.

The chain has TRBV9 and TRBJ1-3; D not certain. V lost 2 bases and J 8 bases, leaving 11 bases between the germline ends. Germline values: CDR1 SGDLS, CDR2 YYNGEE. This CDR3 is built from 13 residues. CDR3 DNA sequence: TGTGCCAGCAGCGTGAACAGCGGTGACACCATATATTTT. Its translation is CASSVNSGDTIYF.

DNA for the CDR3: TGTGCCAGCAGCATATCACTCCAGCAGACCCCGGGCGAGCAGTACTTC. It translates to CASSISLQQTPGEQYF. The chain has TRBV11-2 and TRBJ2-7; the D is unclear. The V end was cut by 5 bases, the J end by 6 bases, with 23 bases between. The CDR3 spans 16 residues. Per the germline V gene, CDR1 is SGHAT and CDR2 is FQNNGV. The whole variable domain, remainder taken from reference TRBV11-2 and TRBJ2-7, is EAGVAQSPRYKIIEKRQSVAFWCNPISGHATLYWYQQILGQGPKLLIQFQNNGVVDDSQLPKDRFSAERLKGVDSTLKIQPAKLEDSAVYLCASSISLQQTPGEQYFGPGTRLTVT.

The V call is TRBV7-8, the J call TRBJ2-7; D may be TRBD1 (6 bases). Germline CDR1 is SGHVS and CDR2 is FQNEAQ. The CDR3 length is 17 residues. Trimming removed 1 base from V and 0 bases from J, with 16 bases in between. The CDR3 spells CASSLVGRQVNSYEQYF. The CDR3 nucleotides are TGTGCCAGCAGCTTAGTGGGGCGACAGGTGAACTCCTACGAGCAGTACTTC.

The rearrangement links TRBV30 to TRBJ1-5; D remains ambiguous. Germline CDR1 reads GTSNPN; CDR2 reads SVGIG (reference sequence). The V end was cut by 5 bases, the J end by 2 bases, with 10 bases between. The length of the CDR3 is 13 residues. The CDR3 bases are TGTGCCTGGGGCGCCGGGGGCAATCAGCCCCAGCATTTT. Its protein product is CAWGAGGNQPQHF.

The chain couples TRBV30 to TRBJ1-5; a weak D match, TRBD1 (6 bases). The CDR3 runs 14 residues. V was shortened by 1 base and J by 5 bases, with 12 bases between the two germline ends. Germline V gives CDR1 GTSNPN, CDR2 SVGIG (reference sequence). The CDR3 region has the DNA TGTGCCTGGAGTGGGACAGTAAGGGATCAGCCCCAGCATTTT. Translated: CAWSGTVRDQPQHF.

This clone was recorded a few times. This chain links TRBV6-6 with TRBJ1-1; tentatively, D is TRBD1 (6 bases). The germline V and J ends were trimmed by 6 bases and 0 bases, with 8 bases remaining between them. The germline V gene has CDR1 MNHNY and CDR2 SVGAGI (reference sequence). The CDR3 extends over 13 amino acids. The DNA of the CDR3 is TGTGCCAGCAGCAGGGACATGAACACTGAAGCTTTCTTT. It translates to CASSRDMNTEAFF.

The rearrangement joins TRBV29-1 to TRBJ1-1; no clear D gene. Germline values: CDR1 SQVTM, CDR2 ANQGSEA. The V gene lost 5 bases and the J gene lost 1 base, with 8 bases spanning the gap. The CDR3 length is 12 residues. The CDR3 coding sequence is TGCAGCGTTTCCGAGGAGAACACTGAAGCTTTCTTT. It specifies CSVSEENTEAFF.

The rearrangement joins TRBV30 to TRBJ1-3; D gene unclear. The germline gives CDR1 GTSNPN, CDR2 SVGIG (reference sequence). Trimming pared 3 bases from V and 1 base from J, leaving 13 bases between. The CDR3 length is 15 residues. This CDR3 reads CAWSRTRSSGNTIYF. In DNA, the CDR3 is TGTGCCTGGAGCCGTACCCGGAGTTCTGGAAACACCATATATTTT.

The rearrangement uses TRBV6-4 and TRBJ1-2; TRBD1 agrees at 7 bases. The germline V gene encodes CDR1 MRHNA and CDR2 SNTAGT. V lost 4 bases to trimming and J lost 5 bases; unmatched junction nucleotides: 4. The CDR3 covers 13 residues. The CDR3 reads CASSAVTGYGYTF. The CDR3, as DNA: TGTGCCAGCAGTGCCGTGACAGGGTATGGCTACACCTTC.

This chain joins TRBV6-5 and TRBJ2-3; 13 nucleotides line up with TRBD2. Trimming cost V 5 bases and J 3 bases; bases outside gene matches: 2. This CDR3 contains 15 residues. The germline V gene encodes CDR1 MNHEY and CDR2 SVGAGI. The DNA for the CDR3 is TGTGCCAGCAGTAGGACTAGCGGGAGAACAGATACGCAGTATTTT. This gives the protein CASSRTSGRTDTQYF.